This is a list of T cell receptor beta chains from one sample in a study of T cells in Graves' hyperthyroidism and ophthalmopathy. TCRdb called the multiplex PCR reads again in MiXCR, with one record for every CDR3 protein. The sample lists more than 40,000 distinct CDR3 sequences, about 52% seen once, with roughly a third in the top ten. Sequencing used peripheral blood or thyroid tissue (not recorded which). All receptors derive from a woman aged 50 to 60 with Graves' hyperthyroidism. Each CDR3 is given without its conserved first and last residue. The order of the fields is V gene, J gene, CDR3 protein.

TRBV19	TRBJ2-6	ASTPDRAGGANVLT
TRBV20-1	TRBJ2-7	SAREGFEQY
TRBV10-3	TRBJ2-7	AISEGAGSYEQY
TRBV7-9	TRBJ1-2	ASSLPGTVGGYT
TRBV20-1	TRBJ2-7	SAIAGTSRTSYEQY
TRBV10-1	TRBJ2-3	ASSEISDGRTDTQY
TRBV2	TRBJ2-7	ASSATSGSYEQY
TRBV29-1	TRBJ2-7	SVVTSDSPRHEQY
TRBV7-8	TRBJ2-5	ASSTGLAGLQETQY
TRBV2	TRBJ1-1	ASSEALLGGPAGEAF
TRBV6-1	TRBJ1-2	ASRTDKERGYGYT
TRBV20-1	TRBJ1-5	SARDRGTHNQPQH
TRBV12-3/TRBV12-4	TRBJ1-2	ASSYRDNYGYT
TRBV20-1	TRBJ1-2	SATQGVSYGYT
TRBV6-5	TRBJ2-7	ASRAGLLGEQY
TRBV20-1	TRBJ2-5	SASGLAGLQETQY
TRBV6-1	TRBJ1-2	ASSDTGGDYGYT
TRBV28	TRBJ2-7	ASSFMAGDLSFPYEQY
TRBV4-1	TRBJ2-7	ASGRDRGSYEQY
TRBV9	TRBJ2-3	ASSTRQGETDTQY
TRBV6-6	TRBJ1-2	ASRTGLPDYT
TRBV10-3	TRBJ2-2	VIGGRGTGGTGELF
TRBV20-1	TRBJ2-7	SVHRDTNYEQY
TRBV11-2	TRBJ2-3	ASSFGAGGPTDTQY
TRBV10-3	TRBJ2-7	AIRAGTGSYEQY
TRBV15	TRBJ2-7	ATSRAASGGPEQY
TRBV7-9	TRBJ2-7	ASSRGAAHEQY
TRBV7-8	TRBJ1-6	ASSLRDSNSPLH
TRBV12-3/TRBV12-4	TRBJ2-2	ASKWINTGELL
TRBV4-1	TRBJ1-4	ASSQEGRDNEKLF
TRBV7-3	TRBJ2-7	ASSLYPGLAGVREQY
TRBV2	TRBJ2-2	ASSRVPREYGELF
TRBV29-1	TRBJ1-1	SVVPRQGLYTEAF
TRBV28	TRBJ1-4	ASSEGHGQNEKLF
TRBV15	TRBJ2-5	ATTVADQETQY
TRBV7-2	TRBJ2-7	ASSLGFQQY
TRBV28	TRBJ1-5	ASSLGQGGQPQH
TRBV20-1	TRBJ2-6	SAREGGAGANVLT
TRBV20-1	TRBJ2-7	SAGRTSGSSYEQY
TRBV7-3	TRBJ1-5	ASSQGLETQH
TRBV10-1	TRBJ2-5	ASSASGAETQY
TRBV4-2	TRBJ1-1	ASSQQDSMNTEAF
TRBV20-1	TRBJ2-5	SATPGQQETQY
TRBV20-1	TRBJ1-1	SAIDRGVGEAF
TRBV7-9	TRBJ1-2	ASSAGGYT
TRBV9	TRBJ1-4	ASSPRTGENEKLF
TRBV12-3/TRBV12-4	TRBJ1-4	ASSRAGDEKLF